This T cell receptor (beta chain) was profiled in a study of blood T cell repertoires in COVID-19. About the study: Samples of COVID-19 (acute and convalescent) were obtained from the United States, Italy and Spain.

The trim removed 2 bases at V and 4 bases at J, leaving 6 bases unmatched. Germline V gene sequence: CDR1 SGHNT, CDR2 YYREEE (reference sequence). This CDR3 region has 15 residues. Self-reported history from a screening survey and questionnaire set each donor's cohort. Exposed participants encountered a COVID-19 case during the 2 weeks preceding study entry. Study processing details: Reference gene primer amplification in the assay estimated nucleated cell counts. Sequencing was performed with immunoSEQ multiplex PCR; in TCRdb, only in-frame clones are kept and a portion is missing. D and trimming were read from the DNA, whereas the V and J calls and clone size are those reported in that table. The sample lists over 200,000 clones; 90% were seen once.

The specimen sequenced was PBMCs or T cells enriched from blood (not recorded which). The chain uses TRBV5-4 and TRBJ1-2; the match to TRBD1 covers 9 bases. The sequence came from a man aged 30 to 45 who had been exposed to COVID-19. Written as DNA, the CDR3 is TGTGCCAGCAGCTTTGGGGGACAGGGAATCTATGGCTACACCTTC. This codes for CASSFGGQGIYGYTF.